This T cell receptor beta chain was sequenced in a study of cytomegalovirus exposure and HLA in healthy donors. The PCR used 60 Vbeta and 13 Jbeta primers. Libraries were prepared by immunoSEQ multiplex PCR; TCRdb keeps only in-frame clonotypes and omits some of them. The table has around 120,000 clones, around 80% seen once; the top ten hold 2.5% to 3.5%. Study-level findings and limits: Likely technical artifact: a cluster of highly shared sequence variants. Later work associated over 15,000 TCR beta sequences with HLA alleles at 0.05 false discovery rate.

CDR3 length equals 14 residues. V dropped 2 bases and J dropped 6 bases, with 16 bases sitting between them. In germline, CDR1 is GTSNPN, CDR2 SVGIG (reference sequence). Notes on this clone: Its cognate antigen is unknown.

Specimen: PBMCs. This sequence was found in a woman in her thirties or forties in good health and CMV-seronegative. The chain has TRBV30 and TRBJ1-1; the D gene is possibly TRBD1 (6 bases). The CDR3 spells CAWSRLGGGAEAFF. The CDR3 DNA sequence: TGTGCCTGGAGTCGTCTGGGTGGGGGCGCTGAAGCTTTCTTT. Filled out from reference TRBV30 and TRBJ1-1, the complete variable domain reads SQTIHQWPATLVQPVGSPLSLECTVEGTSNPNLYWYRQAAGRGLQLLFYSVGIGQISSEVPQNLSASRPQDRQFILSSKKLLLSDSGFYLCAWSRLGGGAEAFFGQGTRLTVV.